This T cell receptor (beta chain) was observed in a study of blood T cell repertoires in COVID-19. Turning to the study itself: From T cells, B-cell-depleted T cells, or PBMCs came the material, which was cDNA or gDNA.

J lost 4 bases, V lost 5 bases, and 4 bases had no gene match. This CDR3 spans 13 amino acids. Per the germline V gene, CDR1 is MNHNY and CDR2 is SVGAGI (reference sequence). Profiling relied on immunoSEQ multiplex PCR, and the TCRdb table lists in-frame clones only, not all of them. Of under 200,000 clones listed, around nine tenths were seen once; the top ten hold around 0.63%. This receptor was obtained from a man aged 60 to 69 with COVID-19, enrolled during active disease. V gene TRBV6-6 combines with J gene TRBJ2-7; TRBD2 matches at 8 bases. The sequencing sample was made of peripheral blood. The CDR3 sequence: CASSRTSNYEQYF. The CDR3 coding sequence is TGTGCCAGCAGTCGGACTAGCAATTACGAGCAGTACTTC.